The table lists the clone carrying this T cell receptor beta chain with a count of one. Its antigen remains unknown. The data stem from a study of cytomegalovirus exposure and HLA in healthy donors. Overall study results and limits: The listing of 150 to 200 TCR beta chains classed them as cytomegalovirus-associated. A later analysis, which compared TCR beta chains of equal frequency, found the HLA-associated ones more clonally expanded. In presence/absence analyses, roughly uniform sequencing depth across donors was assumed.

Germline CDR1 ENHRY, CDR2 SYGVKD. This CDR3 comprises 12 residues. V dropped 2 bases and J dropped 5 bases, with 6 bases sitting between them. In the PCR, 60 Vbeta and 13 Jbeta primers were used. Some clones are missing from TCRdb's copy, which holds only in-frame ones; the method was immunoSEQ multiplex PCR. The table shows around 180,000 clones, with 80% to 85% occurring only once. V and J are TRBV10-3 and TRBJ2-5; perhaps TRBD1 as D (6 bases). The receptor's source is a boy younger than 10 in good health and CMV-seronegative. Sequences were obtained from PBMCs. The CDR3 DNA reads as TGTGCCATCAGTGAGAGGGGGGAGACCCAGTACTTC. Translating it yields CAISERGETQYF.